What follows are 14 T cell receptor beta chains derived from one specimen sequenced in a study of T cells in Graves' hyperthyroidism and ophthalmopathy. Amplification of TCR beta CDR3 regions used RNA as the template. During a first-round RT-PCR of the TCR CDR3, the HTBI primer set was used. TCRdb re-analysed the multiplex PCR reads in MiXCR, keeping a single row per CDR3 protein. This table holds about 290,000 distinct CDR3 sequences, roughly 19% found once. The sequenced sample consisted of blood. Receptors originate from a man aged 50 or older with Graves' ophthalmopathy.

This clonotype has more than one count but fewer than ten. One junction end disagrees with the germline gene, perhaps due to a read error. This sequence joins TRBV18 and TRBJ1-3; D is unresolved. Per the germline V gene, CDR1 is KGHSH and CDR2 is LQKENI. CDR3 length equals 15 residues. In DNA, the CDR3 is TGTGCCAGCTCACCCTCGTCAAACTCTGGGAACACCATATATTTT. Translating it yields CASSPSSNSGNTIYF.

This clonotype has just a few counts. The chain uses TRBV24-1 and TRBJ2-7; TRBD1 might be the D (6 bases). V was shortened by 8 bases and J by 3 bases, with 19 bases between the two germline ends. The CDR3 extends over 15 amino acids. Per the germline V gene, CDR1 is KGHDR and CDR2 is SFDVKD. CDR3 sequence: CATTILDRLNYEQYF. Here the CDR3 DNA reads TGTGCCACCACCATTCTTGACAGGCTAAACTACGAGCAGTACTTC.

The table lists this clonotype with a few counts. CDR3: CSARRVAGPEDTQYF. CDR3 coding DNA: TGCAGTGCTCGCCGGGTAGCGGGGCCCGAGGATACGCAGTATTTT. The chain links TRBV20-1 to TRBJ2-3, with 8 bases matching TRBD2. Germline V lookup: CDR1 DFQATT, CDR2 SNEGSKA (reference sequence). The V and J ends lost 5 bases and 6 bases, in that order; junction bases with no gene match: 13. CDR3 length equals 15 residues.

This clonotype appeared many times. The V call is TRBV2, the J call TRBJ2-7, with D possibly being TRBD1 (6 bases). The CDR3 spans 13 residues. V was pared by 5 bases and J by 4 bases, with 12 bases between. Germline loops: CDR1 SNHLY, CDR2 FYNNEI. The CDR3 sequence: CASSSGQTYEQYF. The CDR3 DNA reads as TGTGCCAGCAGTTCCGGACAGACTTACGAGCAGTACTTC.

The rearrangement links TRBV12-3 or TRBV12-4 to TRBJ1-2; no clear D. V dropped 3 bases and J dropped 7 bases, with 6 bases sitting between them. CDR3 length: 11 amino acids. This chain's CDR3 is CASSFAGGYTF. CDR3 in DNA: TGTGCCAGCAGTTTTGCTGGTGGCTACACCTTC.

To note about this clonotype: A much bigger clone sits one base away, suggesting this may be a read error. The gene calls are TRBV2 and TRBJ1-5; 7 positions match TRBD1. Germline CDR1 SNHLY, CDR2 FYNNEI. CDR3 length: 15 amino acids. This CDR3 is CASSRQGFSIQPQHF. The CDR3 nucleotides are TGTGCCAGCAGTCGACAGGGTTTCAGCATTCAGCCCCAGCATTTT.

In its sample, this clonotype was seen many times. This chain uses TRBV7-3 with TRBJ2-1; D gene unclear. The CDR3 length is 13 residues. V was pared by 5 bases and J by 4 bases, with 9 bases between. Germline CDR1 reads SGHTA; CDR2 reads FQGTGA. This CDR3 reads CASSLQSYNEQFF. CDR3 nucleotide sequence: TGTGCCAGCAGCCTGCAGAGTTACAATGAGCAGTTCTTC.

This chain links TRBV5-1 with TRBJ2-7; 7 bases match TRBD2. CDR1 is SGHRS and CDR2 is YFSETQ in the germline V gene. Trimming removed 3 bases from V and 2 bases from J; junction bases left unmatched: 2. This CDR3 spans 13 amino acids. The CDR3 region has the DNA TGCGCCAGCAGCTCTAGCGGCCCCTACGAGCAGTACTTC. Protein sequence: CASSSSGPYEQYF.

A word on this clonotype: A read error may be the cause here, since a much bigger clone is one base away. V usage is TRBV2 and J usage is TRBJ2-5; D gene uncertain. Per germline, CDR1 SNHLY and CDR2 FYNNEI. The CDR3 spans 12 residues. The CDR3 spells CASIEWEETQYF. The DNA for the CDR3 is TGTGCCAGCATTGAATGGGAAGAGACCCAGTACTTC.

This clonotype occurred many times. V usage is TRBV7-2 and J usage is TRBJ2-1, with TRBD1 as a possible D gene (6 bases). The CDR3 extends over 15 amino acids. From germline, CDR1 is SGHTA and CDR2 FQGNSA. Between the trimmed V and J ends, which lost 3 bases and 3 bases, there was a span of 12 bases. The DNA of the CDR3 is TGTGCCAGCAGCTTCACAGGGCGAGACTACAATGAGCAGTTCTTC. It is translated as CASSFTGRDYNEQFF.

Written as DNA, the CDR3 is TGTGCCAGCAGGCCGCTACCGACTGGACAGGGGACAGATACGCAGTATTTT. Translating gives CASRPLPTGQGTDTQYF. The chain combines TRBV6-1 with TRBJ2-3; TRBD1 agrees at 9 bases. The CDR3 extends over 17 amino acids. Germline V lookup: CDR1 MNHNS, CDR2 SASEGT. Unmatched junction bases numbered 13, after V lost 6 bases and J lost 3 bases.

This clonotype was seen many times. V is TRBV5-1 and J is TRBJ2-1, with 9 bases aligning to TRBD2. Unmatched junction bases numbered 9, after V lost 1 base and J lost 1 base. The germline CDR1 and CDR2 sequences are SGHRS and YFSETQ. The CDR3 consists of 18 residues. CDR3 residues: CASSLFRGRASSYNEQFF. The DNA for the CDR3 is TGCGCCAGCAGCTTGTTTCGCGGGAGGGCCTCTTCCTACAATGAGCAGTTCTTC.

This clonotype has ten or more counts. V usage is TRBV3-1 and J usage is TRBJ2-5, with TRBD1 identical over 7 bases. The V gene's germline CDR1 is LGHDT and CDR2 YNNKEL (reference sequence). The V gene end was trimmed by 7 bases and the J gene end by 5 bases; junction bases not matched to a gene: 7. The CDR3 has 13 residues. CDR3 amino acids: CASTPRGRETQYF. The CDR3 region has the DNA TGTGCCAGCACACCGAGGGGGCGGGAGACCCAGTACTTC.

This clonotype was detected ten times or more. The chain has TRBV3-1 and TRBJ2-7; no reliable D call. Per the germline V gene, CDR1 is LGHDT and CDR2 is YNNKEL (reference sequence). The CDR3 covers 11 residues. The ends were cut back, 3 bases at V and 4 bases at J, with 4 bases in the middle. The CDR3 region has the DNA TGTGCCAGCAGCCATGTTTACGAGCAGTACTTC. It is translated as CASSHVYEQYF.